The 6 T cell receptor beta chains below were found in one sample sequenced in a study of technical replicates of blood from a handful of donors. TCRdb's copy holds only in-frame clones and misses some; the assay was immunoSEQ multiplex PCR. The sample lists roughly 100,000 clones; approximately 96% were seen once. Input material: T cells isolated from PBMCs. Source of these receptors: a human donor in good health.

The chain employs TRBV10-3 and TRBJ2-2, with a tentative D call TRBD2 (6 bases). V dropped 2 bases and J dropped 7 bases, with 11 bases sitting between them. The CDR3 has 14 amino acids. Germline CDR1 is ENHRY and CDR2 is SYGVKD. The CDR3 loop is CAISEPRENGELFF. The CDR3 DNA is TGTGCCATCAGTGAGCCCCGGGAGAACGGGGAGCTGTTTTTT.

Only one count was recorded for this clone. The chain recombines TRBV5-1 with TRBJ2-7; TRBD2 aligns across 9 bases. V trimming: 0 bases; J trimming: 3 bases; junction bases outside the gene matches: 7. Per germline, CDR1 SGHRS and CDR2 YFSETQ. The CDR3 spans 16 residues. The CDR3 nucleotides read TGCGCCAGCAGCTTGGATGTGACTAGCGGTTTCTACGAGCAGTACTTC. Translated, it gives CASSLDVTSGFYEQYF.

This clone appeared once. This chain links TRBV11-3 with TRBJ2-1, with D possibly TRBD2 on 6 matching bases. The CDR3 loop spans 14 amino acids. V gave up 5 bases and J gave up 5 bases, with 13 bases separating them. CDR1 is SGHNT, CDR2 YENEEA, per germline. CDR3 nucleotides: TGTGCCAGCAGCGCCCGGTGGGGGGACAATGAGCAGTTCTTC. It is translated as CASSARWGDNEQFF.

The rearrangement joins TRBV19 to TRBJ2-7, with 9 nucleotides matching TRBD2. Germline trimming cut 7 bases from V and 5 bases from J; bases unmatched to any gene: 3. The CDR3 length is 12 residues. The germline V gene encodes CDR1 LNHDA and CDR2 SQIVND (reference sequence). The CDR3 bases are TGTGCCAGTAATGCGGGAGGGCACGAGCAGTACTTC. Protein product: CASNAGGHEQYF.

This chain joins TRBV20-1 and TRBJ1-1, with D unresolved. In germline, CDR1 is DFQATT, CDR2 SNEGSKA (reference sequence). Trimming took 7 bases from V and 0 from J, leaving 6 bases between them. The CDR3 is 11 residues long. CDR3 sequence: CSDSVNTEAFF. The CDR3 DNA follows: TGCAGTGACTCGGTGAACACTGAAGCTTTCTTT.

The chain links TRBV5-6 to TRBJ1-1; 10 bases match TRBD1. V lost 4 bases to trimming and J lost 6 bases; unmatched junction nucleotides: 15. The CDR3 loop spans 17 amino acids. In germline, CDR1 is SGHDT, CDR2 YYEEEE. DNA of the CDR3: TGTGCCAGCAGCCCTTTAGGGACAGGGGAGGATTACGCTGAAGCTTTCTTT. This codes for CASSPLGTGEDYAEAFF.